This TCR beta chain stems from a study of blood T cell repertoires in COVID-19. Sequencing used immunoSEQ multiplex PCR; TCRdb keeps in-frame clones, though not all of them. Counted here are 90,000 to 100,000 clones, roughly 82% occurring once; the ten biggest clones make up under 20%. Looked up from germline, CDR1 is SGHTA and CDR2 is FQGNSA. The CDR3 runs to 15 residues. Losses at the gene ends were 5 bases for V and 9 bases for J; bases not matched to a gene: 11. This clonotype originated in a man aged 80 or over with acute or convalescent COVID-19. The chain combines TRBV7-2 with TRBJ2-1, with 9 bases aligning to TRBD2. The sequenced sample was peripheral blood. The CDR3, as DNA: TGTGCCAGCAGCCTCAAGGCGGGAGGGCGGAGTGAGCAGTTCTTC. This translates into CASSLKAGGRSEQFF.